This T cell receptor (beta chain) was identified in a study of shared clonotypes between healthy human individuals. The wider study: The cohort comprised a couple of women and a few men. Their ages spanned 18 to 49 years. Researchers assigned three CD4 naive, three CD4 memory, two CD8 naive and one CD8 memory plate to each donor. General study findings and limits: Roughly 5% of naive CD4 clonotypes were common to a few donors. The study found lower generation probabilities in non-shared clonotypes than in those shared by all four donors.

This table comes from immunoSEQ multiplex PCR, and its TCRdb copy is limited to in-frame clones, with some not included. The sample lists a few million clones; roughly 95% were seen once. Germline assignment: CDR1 SGHAT and CDR2 FQDESV (reference sequence). V was shortened by 4 bases and J by 0 bases, with 10 bases between the two germline ends. This CDR3 spans 14 amino acids. About this clone itself: Antigen specificity is unknown.

This receptor was obtained from a man between 18 and 29 years old in good health. This chain links TRBV11-1 with TRBJ2-7, with D perhaps TRBD1 (6 bases). Sequencing input: naive CD4+ T cells sorted from blood. Subset here: CD45RA+ positively selected. The DNA for the CDR3 is TGTGCCAGCAGCTCACAGGGAAACTCCTACGAGCAGTACTTC. Residues: CASSSQGNSYEQYF.